The 10 T cell receptor beta chains presented below share a single source sample, sequenced in a study of T cells in Graves' hyperthyroidism and ophthalmopathy. From RNA transcripts, TCR beta CDR3 regions were amplified. Researchers ran a first-round RT-PCR on the TCR CDR3 using the HTBI primer set. TCRdb ran MiXCR on the multiplex PCR reads and lists one entry per CDR3 protein. Here the sample spans hundreds of thousands of distinct CDR3 sequences, around 15% being singletons. Sequencing was carried out using blood. These receptors were taken from a woman aged 25 to 39 with Graves' hyperthyroidism.

The rearrangement uses TRBV20-1 and TRBJ1-1, with TRBD1 matching 8 bases. The germline CDR1 and CDR2 sequences are DFQATT and SNEGSKA (reference sequence). The V gene end was trimmed by 2 bases and the J gene end by 4 bases; junction bases not matched to a gene: 9. This CDR3 spans 15 amino acids. The CDR3 sequence: CSARKPTGGGTEAFF. In nucleotides, the CDR3 is TGCAGTGCTAGAAAGCCCACAGGGGGTGGCACTGAAGCTTTCTTT.

This clonotype was detected ten times or more. As DNA, the CDR3 is TGTGCCAGCAGCTGGGATAGGGCTAGCGGGAGGGATACGCAGTATTTT. This gives the protein CASSWDRASGRDTQYF. The chain couples TRBV7-2 to TRBJ2-3; 11 positions agree with TRBD2. V trimming: 4 bases; J trimming: 6 bases; junction bases outside the gene matches: 9. The CDR3 extends over 16 amino acids. CDR1 is SGHTA, CDR2 FQGNSA, per germline.

This clonotype was counted at least ten times. V is TRBV7-8 and J is TRBJ2-7; D possibly uses TRBD1 or TRBD2 (5 bases each). CDR3 length equals 14 residues. Germline V CDR1 and CDR2: SGHVS, FQNEAQ. Trimming cost V 4 bases and J 1 base, with 11 bases left between them. CDR3 nucleotide sequence: TGTGCCAGCAGCTGGGACGGTAATTCCTACGAGCAGTACTTC. Translated: CASSWDGNSYEQYF.

This clonotype has ten or more counts. This rearrangement joins TRBV28 to TRBJ2-3, with D unresolved. The germline V gene encodes CDR1 MDHEN and CDR2 SYDVKM. V gave up 1 base and J gave up 2 bases, with 10 bases separating them. This CDR3 has 15 amino acids. The CDR3 sequence is CASSLFLDDTDTQYF. The CDR3 nucleotides read TGTGCCAGCAGTTTATTCTTGGATGACACAGATACGCAGTATTTT.

In this sample, this clonotype turned up once. The chain is built from TRBV7-9 and TRBJ2-7; 8 positions match TRBD2. Trimming took 5 bases from V and 5 from J; bases not matched to a gene: 14. The CDR3 is 16 amino acids. Germline V lookup: CDR1 SEHNR, CDR2 FQNEAQ (reference sequence). CDR3 DNA sequence: TGTGCCAGCAGCCAAACCCTCGGGACTAGGAACCACGAGCAGTACTTC. Its protein is CASSQTLGTRNHEQYF.

This clonotype was observed at least ten times. The rearrangement links TRBV25-1 to TRBJ2-7; the D gene is possibly TRBD2 (5 bases). Germline lookup yields CDR1 MGHDK and CDR2 SYGVNS. Trimming left V 2 bases short and J 3 bases short, with 14 bases between. The CDR3 length is 15 residues. In nucleotides, the CDR3 is TGTGCCAGCAGTGAACGACGGCCGGGATACTACGAGCAGTACTTC. As protein: CASSERRPGYYEQYF.

This clonotype was detected many times. This rearrangement joins TRBV27 to TRBJ1-5; a possible D gene is TRBD1 (5 bases). Looked up from germline, CDR1 is MNHEY and CDR2 is SMNVEV (reference sequence). V gave up 3 bases and J gave up 5 bases, with 8 bases separating them. The CDR3 is made up of 13 amino acids. CDR3 nucleotide sequence: TGTGCCAGCAGTTTGTTGGGGGATCAGCCCCAGCATTTT. Its protein product is CASSLLGDQPQHF.

This clonotype was counted many times. This chain connects TRBV6-1 to TRBJ2-5, with D possibly TRBD1 on 7 matching bases. Trimming cost V 5 bases and J 5 bases, with 15 bases left between them. The CDR3 totals 14 residues. Germline V lookup: CDR1 MNHNS, CDR2 SASEGT. Here the CDR3 reads CASSSPAGGETQYF. The CDR3, as DNA: TGTGCCAGCAGTTCCCCGGCAGGGGGGGAGACCCAGTACTTC.

This clonotype was detected a few times. At one end the junction does not follow the germline gene, possibly because of a read error. V gene TRBV2 combines with J gene TRBJ2-7; 8 bases match TRBD1. CDR1 and CDR2 from the germline V gene are SNHLY and FYNNEI. This CDR3 comprises 15 residues. Written as DNA, the CDR3 is TGTGTCAGCACCTTCGACAGGGGTAACGTCTACGAGCAGTACTTC. It encodes CVSTFDRGNVYEQYF.

At least ten counts were recorded for this clonotype. The V and J genes are TRBV30 and TRBJ2-7; 7 bases agree with TRBD2. Germline V gives CDR1 GTSNPN, CDR2 SVGIG (reference sequence). The CDR3 has 14 amino acids. Unmatched junction bases numbered 7, after V lost 3 bases and J lost 2 bases. Here the CDR3 reads CAWSRGGIPYEQYF. Written as DNA, the CDR3 is TGTGCCTGGAGCCGGGGAGGGATTCCCTACGAGCAGTACTTC.